A single sample gave rise to the 17 T cell receptor beta chains below, sequenced in a study of CD8 T cells in ankylosing spondylitis. These TCRs are of unknown antigen specificity. Study results and limitations: Characteristic, it appeared, of ankylosing spondylitis blood was a TCR beta motif of about eight highly homologous variants.

One entry per CDR3 protein, called by TCRdb with MiXCR from the 5' RACE reads. This table holds more than 300,000 distinct CDR3 sequences, roughly 8% found once. The specimen was blood, either unsorted or a sorted T cell fraction (not recorded which). The receptors come from a male donor with ankylosing spondylitis.

This clonotype was picked up a small number of times. The CDR3 nucleotides read TGTGCCAGCAGCCAAGATAAGAGGTCCAGGATGCGTGGGGGGGAGACCCAGTACTTC. Translated, it gives CASSQDKRSRMRGGETQYF. This rearrangement joins TRBV25-1 to TRBJ2-5, with D maybe TRBD2 (6 bases). The CDR3 extends over 19 amino acids. Looked up from germline, CDR1 is MGHDK and CDR2 is SYGVNS. V lost 6 bases, J lost 5 bases, and 31 bases lay in between.

There are a few counts of this clonotype. The genes are TRBV11-2 and TRBJ2-3; 7 bases fit TRBD2. Germline CDR1 and CDR2: SGHAT and FQNNGV. The CDR3 contains 15 residues. The trim removed 2 bases at V and 1 base at J, leaving 3 bases unmatched. The CDR3 DNA sequence: TGTGCCAGCAGCTTACTCCTAGCGGGCACAGATACGCAGTATTTT. Its translation is CASSLLLAGTDTQYF.

This chain connects TRBV7-9 to TRBJ2-6; possible D gene TRBD1, 6 bases. The ends were cut back, 5 bases at V and 2 bases at J, with 10 bases in the middle. Looked up from germline, CDR1 is SEHNR and CDR2 is FQNEAQ (reference sequence). The CDR3 extends over 15 amino acids. CDR3 in amino acids: CASSLNRAGANVLTF. The CDR3 DNA is TGTGCCAGCAGCCTAAACAGGGCTGGGGCCAACGTCCTGACTTTC.

This clonotype was found many times. The chain recombines TRBV20-1 with TRBJ2-1; D is uncertain. CDR3 length equals 11 residues. The ends were cut back, 3 bases at V and 5 bases at J, with 5 bases in the middle. Germline CDR1 DFQATT, CDR2 SNEGSKA (reference sequence). CDR3 loop: CSARRHNEQFF. The CDR3 DNA is TGCAGTGCTAGGAGACACAATGAGCAGTTCTTC.

Many counts were recorded for this clonotype. The chain employs TRBV4-3 and TRBJ2-1; possibly TRBD2 for D (6 bases). Deletions cut 0 bases from V and 13 bases from J, with 13 bases between. Germline V lookup: CDR1 LGHNA, CDR2 YSLEER. This CDR3 is built from 13 residues. The CDR3 reads CASSQDRDSIQFF. CDR3 nucleotides: TGCGCCAGCAGCCAAGATCGGGACTCCATTCAGTTCTTC.

This rearrangement joins TRBV5-1 to TRBJ2-3; no clear D. The germline gives CDR1 SGHRS, CDR2 YFSETQ. The CDR3 has 15 amino acids. V was trimmed by 0 bases and J by 2 bases, leaving 10 bases between them. The CDR3, as DNA: TGCGCCAGCAGCTTGGCCTACTACTACACAGATACGCAGTATTTT. The encoded protein is CASSLAYYYTDTQYF.

V usage is TRBV9 and J usage is TRBJ2-1; no definite D call. This CDR3 comprises 15 residues. Per germline, CDR1 SGDLS and CDR2 YYNGEE. V was pared by 3 bases and J by 0 bases, with 10 bases between. The CDR3 here is CASSAIGFSYNEQFF. The CDR3 DNA is TGTGCCAGCAGCGCCATTGGCTTCTCCTACAATGAGCAGTTCTTC.

The table lists this clonotype with a few counts. The chain uses TRBV18 and TRBJ2-7; 8 nucleotides line up with TRBD1. With 2 bases clipped from V and 2 bases from J, the junction kept 14 bases outside the gene matches. Looked up from germline, CDR1 is KGHSH and CDR2 is LQKENI. The length of the CDR3 is 18 residues. This CDR3 reads CASSPGLGRQGRTYEQYF. The DNA for the CDR3 is TGTGCCAGCTCACCAGGCTTGGGTAGACAGGGGCGAACCTACGAGCAGTACTTC.

This clonotype was detected many times. This chain uses TRBV29-1 with TRBJ2-2, with a possible D match to TRBD2 (5 bases). Germline CDR1 is SQVTM and CDR2 is ANQGSEA. There are 16 residues in the CDR3. The CDR3, as DNA: TGCAGGGGGAGTTGGATAGCCCCCGCGAACACCGGGGAGCTGTTTTTT. Translation: CRGSWIAPANTGELFF.

This clonotype occurred a few times. The rearrangement links TRBV9 to TRBJ1-5; D is uncertain. Between the trimmed V and J ends, which lost 4 bases and 7 bases, there was a span of 15 bases. The germline V gene encodes CDR1 SGDLS and CDR2 YYNGEE. There are 14 residues in the CDR3. As DNA, the CDR3 is TGTGCCAGCAGCCCCCAGCCCTCCGGCCAGCCCCAGCATTTT. It is translated as CASSPQPSGQPQHF.

Many counts were recorded for this clonotype. This chain uses TRBV20-1 with TRBJ2-1, with 9 bases aligning to TRBD2. Germline V lookup: CDR1 DFQATT, CDR2 SNEGSKA (reference sequence). V gave up 5 bases and J gave up 3 bases; unmatched junction bases: 8. The CDR3 is made up of 15 amino acids. CDR3 coding DNA: TGCAGTGCTGGACAACTAGCGGGCCTCTACAATGAGCAGTTCTTC. Translating it yields CSAGQLAGLYNEQFF.

V usage is TRBV7-2 and J usage is TRBJ1-2; possibly TRBD1 for D (5 bases). The CDR3 spans 14 residues. Germline CDR1 and CDR2: SGHTA and FQGNSA. Trimming pared 0 bases from V and 7 bases from J, leaving 12 bases between. The CDR3 coding sequence is TGTGCCAGCAGCTTAGCGACGGGGCAGGGTGGCTACACCTTC. Amino acids: CASSLATGQGGYTF.

This chain connects TRBV18 to TRBJ1-5, with D maybe TRBD1 (6 bases). This CDR3 region has 16 residues. V lost 3 bases to trimming and J lost 4 bases, with 16 bases between them. CDR1 is KGHSH, CDR2 LQKENI, per germline. As DNA, the CDR3 is TGTGCCAGCTCACCCCGGAACGGACAGAGAAATCAGCCCCAGCATTTT. The encoded protein is CASSPRNGQRNQPQHF.

In its sample, this clonotype was seen a few times. This chain uses TRBV3-1 with TRBJ2-6, with TRBD2 matching over 13 bases. This CDR3 spans 20 amino acids. V lost 5 bases and J lost 0; bases outside the gene matches: 10. Germline V gene lookup returns CDR1 LGHDT and CDR2 YNNKEL (reference sequence). CDR3 sequence (DNA): TGTGCCAGCAGCTTCGGACTAGCGGGAGAGCAAGTCTCTGGGGCCAACGTCCTGACTTTC. Protein product: CASSFGLAGEQVSGANVLTF.

The chain combines TRBV5-5 with TRBJ2-7; D possibly matches TRBD1 or TRBD2 (5 bases each). The CDR3 length is 12 residues. Germline CDR1 is SGHKS and CDR2 is YYEKEE (reference sequence). V lost 0 bases and J lost 6, with 7 bases in between. This CDR3 is CASSLGGTEQYF. DNA for the CDR3: TGTGCCAGCAGCTTGGGAGGGACCGAGCAGTACTTC.

This clonotype has more than one count but fewer than ten. The V and J genes are TRBV20-1 and TRBJ2-5; D gene unclear. V lost 3 bases to trimming and J lost 4 bases, with 3 bases between them. There are 10 residues in the CDR3. Germline V CDR1 and CDR2: DFQATT, SNEGSKA (reference sequence). The chain's CDR3 is CSASLETQYF. The CDR3 nucleotides are TGCAGTGCTAGCCTAGAGACCCAGTACTTC.

CDR3 region: CASSWVTYEQYF. The CDR3 DNA reads TGTGCCAGCAGTTGGGTGACCTACGAGCAGTACTTC. The chain combines TRBV12-3 or TRBV12-4 with TRBJ2-7, with D unresolved. Trimming removed 4 bases from V and 2 bases from J, with 6 bases in between. The CDR3 has 12 residues.